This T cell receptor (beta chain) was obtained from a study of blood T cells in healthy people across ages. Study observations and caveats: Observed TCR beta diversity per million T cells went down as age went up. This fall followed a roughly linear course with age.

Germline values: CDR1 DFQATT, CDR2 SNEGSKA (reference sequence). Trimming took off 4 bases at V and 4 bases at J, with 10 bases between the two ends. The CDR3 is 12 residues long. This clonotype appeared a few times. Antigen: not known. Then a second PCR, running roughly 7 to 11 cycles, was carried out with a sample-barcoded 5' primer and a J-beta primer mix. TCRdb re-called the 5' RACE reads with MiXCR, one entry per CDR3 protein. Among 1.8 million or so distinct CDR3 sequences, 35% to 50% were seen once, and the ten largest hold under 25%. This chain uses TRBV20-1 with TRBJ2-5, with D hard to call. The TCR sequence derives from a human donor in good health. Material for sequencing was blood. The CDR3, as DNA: TGCAGTGCTACCCTTATAGGAGAGACCCAGTACTTC. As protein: CSATLIGETQYF.